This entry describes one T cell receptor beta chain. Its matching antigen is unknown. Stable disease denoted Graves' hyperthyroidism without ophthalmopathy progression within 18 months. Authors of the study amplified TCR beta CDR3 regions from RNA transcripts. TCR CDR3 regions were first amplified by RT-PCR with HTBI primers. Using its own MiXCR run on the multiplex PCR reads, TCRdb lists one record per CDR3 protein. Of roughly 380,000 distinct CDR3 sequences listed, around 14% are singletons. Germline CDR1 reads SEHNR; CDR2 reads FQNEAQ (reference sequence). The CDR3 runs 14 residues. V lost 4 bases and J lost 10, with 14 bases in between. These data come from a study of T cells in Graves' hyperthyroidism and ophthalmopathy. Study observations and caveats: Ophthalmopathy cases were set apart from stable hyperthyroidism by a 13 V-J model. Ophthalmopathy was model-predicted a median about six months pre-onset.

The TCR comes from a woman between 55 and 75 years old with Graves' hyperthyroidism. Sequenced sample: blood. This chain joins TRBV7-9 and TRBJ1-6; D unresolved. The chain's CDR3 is CASSSTLKESPLHF. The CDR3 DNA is TGTGCCAGCAGCTCGACACTAAAGGAGTCACCCCTCCACTTT.